Listed below are T cell receptor beta chains from one sample, sequenced in a study of OX40 agonist ivuxolimab in advanced cancers. Clones were sequenced by immunoSEQ multiplex PCR, and TCRdb holds only the in-frame ones, with some missing. In the table there are tens of thousands of clones, over 80% of which are singletons. The material was CD4+ or CD8+ T cells sorted from blood, obtained in a trial of the OX40 agonist ivuxolimab. These receptors originate from an adult with an advanced solid tumor such as melanoma, head and neck, liver or kidney cancer. CDR3s leave out the opening cysteine and the closing phenylalanine or tryptophan. The order of the fields is J gene, clone size, CDR3 length, V gene, CDR3 protein. Size is stated for part of the rows, as once, few or many counts, or as a class when the clone is expanded.

j_call: TRBJ2-7; clone_size: .; cdr3_length: 8; v_call: TRBV30; cdr3_aa: AWGWAEQY
j_call: TRBJ2-5; clone_size: once; cdr3_length: 14; v_call: TRBV9; cdr3_aa: ASSDQGKVWQETQY
j_call: TRBJ1-2; clone_size: .; cdr3_length: 13; v_call: TRBV19; cdr3_aa: ASSIQGPLWLSYT
j_call: TRBJ2-5; clone_size: .; cdr3_length: 12; v_call: TRBV5-6; cdr3_aa: ASSWGTGPETQY
j_call: TRBJ1-2; clone_size: few; cdr3_length: 13; v_call: TRBV27; cdr3_aa: ASSLSLAGSYGYT
j_call: TRBJ2-7; clone_size: .; cdr3_length: 11; v_call: TRBV6-5; cdr3_aa: ASSYSSSYEQY
j_call: TRBJ2-6; clone_size: .; cdr3_length: 17; v_call: TRBV7-9; cdr3_aa: ASNWDRVFSGPGANVLT
j_call: TRBJ1-5; clone_size: .; cdr3_length: 11; v_call: TRBV27; cdr3_aa: ASSQDRAQPQH
j_call: TRBJ2-1; clone_size: .; cdr3_length: 11; v_call: TRBV27; cdr3_aa: ASSFGPGNEQF
j_call: TRBJ1-2; clone_size: .; cdr3_length: 14; v_call: TRBV27; cdr3_aa: ASSYSPGTGLYGYT
j_call: TRBJ1-1; clone_size: .; cdr3_length: 13; v_call: TRBV30; cdr3_aa: AWSSPTGTDTEAF
j_call: TRBJ2-2; clone_size: .; cdr3_length: 13; v_call: TRBV11-2; cdr3_aa: ASSLFWRNTGELF
j_call: TRBJ1-1; clone_size: .; cdr3_length: 10; v_call: TRBV5-4; cdr3_aa: ASSFADTEAF
j_call: TRBJ2-5; clone_size: .; cdr3_length: 15; v_call: TRBV9; cdr3_aa: ASSADRGTQTQETQY
j_call: TRBJ1-5; clone_size: .; cdr3_length: 13; v_call: TRBV4-1; cdr3_aa: ASSQSDRINQPQH
j_call: TRBJ1-2; clone_size: .; cdr3_length: 10; v_call: TRBV6-6; cdr3_aa: ASTTGGLGYT
j_call: TRBJ2-1; clone_size: .; cdr3_length: 13; v_call: TRBV15; cdr3_aa: ATSETGLAGEHQF
j_call: TRBJ1-5; clone_size: .; cdr3_length: 11; v_call: TRBV28; cdr3_aa: ASSLRGLKPQH
j_call: TRBJ2-5; clone_size: .; cdr3_length: 13; v_call: TRBV7-7; cdr3_aa: ASSLEVGAGETQY
j_call: TRBJ2-1; clone_size: .; cdr3_length: 14; v_call: TRBV6-5; cdr3_aa: ASSYSGLAGGQEQF